The rows below give T cell receptor beta chains drawn from one sample of a study of T-cell memory formation after mild COVID-19. A single record per CDR3 protein comes from TCRdb applying MiXCR to the 5' RACE reads. The repertoire has about 150,000 distinct CDR3 sequences, 15% to 20% of them found once; the top ten carry under 2.5%. The sample comprised PBMCs or a T cell subset sorted from them (not recorded which). These receptors were collected from an adult woman who had mild COVID-19 (a few samples of this study predate the infection). Cell type and time point are not known. Both conserved end residues are part of each CDR3. The D gene is left open where the match is weak. A clone size is listed for some rows: how often the clone was seen (once, few, many), or a class if it is expanded.

clone_size j_call d_call v_call cdr3_aa cdr3_nt
many TRBJ2-7 TRBD1 TRBV18 CASSLARTGAYEQYF TGTGCCAGCTCACTAGCTCGGACAGGGGCCTACGAGCAGTACTTC
few TRBJ1-1 . TRBV7-3 CASSLSVNTEAFF TGTGCCAGCAGCTTAAGTGTTAACACTGAAGCTTTCTTT
. TRBJ2-2 . TRBV12-3/TRBV12-4 CASSLTWGANTGELFF TGTGCCAGCAGTTTAACGTGGGGGGCGAACACCGGGGAGCTGTTTTTT
few TRBJ2-1 . TRBV5-5 CASSLRTTTTHEQFF TGTGCCAGCAGCTTACGGACTACCACTACGCATGAGCAGTTCTTC
. TRBJ1-1 . TRBV7-2 CASSPDRLNTEAFF TGTGCCAGCAGCCCTGACAGGTTGAACACTGAAGCTTTCTTT
many TRBJ1-5 TRBD1 TRBV30 CAWSNRGRKPQHF TGTGCCTGGAGTAACAGGGGGCGTAAGCCCCAGCATTTT
. TRBJ2-2 . TRBV7-2 CASSARGGNTGELFF TGTGCCAGCAGCGCCCGGGGAGGGAACACCGGGGAGCTGTTTTTT
. TRBJ2-7 . TRBV4-2 CASRQLGATEQYF TGTGCCAGCAGGCAGCTGGGAGCGACCGAGCAGTACTTC
. TRBJ1-5 TRBD1 TRBV15 CATSRDRVDQPQHF TGTGCCACCAGCAGGGACAGGGTGGATCAGCCCCAGCATTTT
. TRBJ1-5 . TRBV4-1 CASSHDWTAVGPQHF TGCGCCAGCAGCCACGACTGGACAGCGGTTGGGCCCCAGCATTTT
. TRBJ1-1 . TRBV7-9 CASSLASGKVYTEAFF TGTGCCAGCAGCTTAGCCTCAGGGAAGGTTTACACTGAAGCTTTCTTT
. TRBJ1-6 TRBD1 TRBV5-6 CASSLGDRGSPLHF TGTGCCAGCAGCTTGGGGGACAGGGGATCACCCCTCCACTTT
. TRBJ2-7 TRBD2 TRBV28 CASSPRGGGSYEQYF TGTGCCAGCAGCCCCCGGGGGGGAGGTTCCTACGAGCAGTACTTC
few TRBJ1-2 . TRBV19 CASSTDRRANYGYTF TGTGCCAGTAGTACCGACAGACGTGCAAACTATGGCTACACCTTC
few TRBJ2-7 TRBD1 TRBV4-3 CASSREGQGYEQYF TGCGCCAGCAGCCGGGAGGGACAGGGGTACGAGCAGTACTTC
few TRBJ2-1 TRBD2 TRBV11-2 CASSLGTSGGFYNEQFF TGTGCCAGCAGCTTAGGCACTAGCGGGGGGTTTTACAATGAGCAGTTCTTC
few TRBJ1-2 . TRBV12-3/TRBV12-4 CASSRSTSVYGYTF TGTGCCAGCAGCCGGTCGACCAGTGTCTATGGCTACACCTTC
. TRBJ2-7 . TRBV3-1 CASSQDGPEQYF TGTGCCAGCAGCCAAGACGGGCCCGAGCAGTACTTC
many TRBJ2-7 TRBD1 TRBV5-1 CASSPRAGGYEQYF TGCGCCAGCAGCCCCCGCGCAGGGGGCTACGAGCAGTACTTC
. TRBJ1-6 . TRBV3-1 CASSQDGQTVYNSPLHF TGTGCCAGCAGCCAAGATGGGCAGACGGTTTATAATTCACCCCTCCACTTT
few TRBJ2-5 . TRBV4-2 CASSFGSGETQYF TGTGCCAGCAGCTTCGGATCTGGGGAGACCCAGTACTTC
. TRBJ2-3 . TRBV7-3 CASSSTGPPDTQYF TGTGCCAGCAGCTCAACAGGGCCCCCAGATACGCAGTATTTT
few TRBJ1-5 TRBD1 TRBV5-1 CASSLGTGGQKGNQPQHF TGCGCCAGCAGCCTTGGGACAGGGGGCCAAAAGGGCAATCAGCCCCAGCATTTT
. TRBJ2-1 . TRBV11-2 CASTRPGSGAYNEQFF TGTGCCAGCACCCGACCGGGATCGGGAGCATACAATGAGCAGTTCTTC